The 6 T cell receptor beta chains below come from one sample, sequenced in a study of T cells in Graves' hyperthyroidism and ophthalmopathy. Authors of the study amplified TCR beta CDR3 regions from RNA transcripts. The HTBI primer set served for first-round RT-PCR of the TCR CDR3. MiXCR, run by TCRdb on the multiplex PCR reads, gives a single entry per CDR3 protein. In the table there are some 510,000 distinct CDR3 sequences, more than 45% of which are singletons. The sample comprised peripheral blood or thyroid tissue (not recorded which). The receptors shown here come from a woman under 30 with Graves' hyperthyroidism.

The V call is TRBV16, the J call TRBJ1-2, with 8 nucleotides matching TRBD1. The CDR3 runs 14 residues. V shed 2 bases, J shed 3 bases, and the junction held 2 bases outside the gene matches. The germline CDR1 and CDR2 sequences are KGHSY and FQNENV. DNA for the CDR3: TGTGCCAGCAGCCAAGCGACAGGGGACTATGGCTACACCTTC. The encoded protein is CASSQATGDYGYTF.

The chain is built from TRBV20-1 and TRBJ2-7; D not resolved. Trimming left V 0 bases short and J 0 bases short, with 12 bases between. The CDR3 length is 15 residues. Germline CDR1 DFQATT, CDR2 SNEGSKA (reference sequence). CDR3 residues: CSARDTQDVSYEQYF. The CDR3 DNA sequence: TGCAGTGCTAGAGATACCCAGGACGTCTCCTACGAGCAGTACTTC.

The gene calls are TRBV29-1 and TRBJ2-5, with TRBD1 identical over 8 bases. Germline-derived CDR1 and CDR2 are SQVTM and ANQGSEA. The CDR3 extends over 16 amino acids. Trimming took 7 bases from V and 1 from J; bases not matched to a gene: 14. The CDR3 is CSGRGQATSGQETQYF. The CDR3 nucleotides are TGCAGCGGGCGGGGACAGGCAACGTCGGGCCAAGAGACCCAGTACTTC. Full variable domain (outside the CDR3, taken from reference TRBV29-1 and TRBJ2-5): SAVISQKPSRDICQRGTSLTIQCQVDSQVTMMFWYRQQPGQSLTLIATANQGSEATYESGFVIDKFPISRPNLTFSTLTVSNMSPEDSSIYLCSGRGQATSGQETQYFGPGTRLLVL.

The genes are TRBV7-2 and TRBJ2-7, with D hard to call. Germline V lookup: CDR1 SGHTA, CDR2 FQGNSA. CDR3 size: 12 residues. V lost 5 bases and J 5 bases, leaving 10 bases between the germline ends. In DNA form, the CDR3 reads TGTGCCAGCAGCCAAGTTAGGAACGAGCAGTACTTC. It encodes CASSQVRNEQYF.

In its sample, this clonotype was seen once. The rearrangement uses TRBV29-1 and TRBJ1-3, with 8 nucleotides matching TRBD1. The junction had 5 bases not matched to a gene; V was cut back by 6 bases and J by 16 bases. Germline CDR1 SQVTM, CDR2 ANQGSEA. This CDR3 contains 9 residues. This CDR3 is CSVRGQAYF. In DNA, the CDR3 is TGCAGCGTGAGGGGACAGGCCTATTTT. The entire variable domain, with the rest obtained from reference TRBV29-1 and TRBJ1-3, is as follows: SAVISQKPSRDICQRGTSLTIQCQVDSQVTMMFWYRQQPGQSLTLIATANQGSEATYESGFVIDKFPISRPNLTFSTLTVSNMSPEDSSIYLCSVRGQAYFGEGSWLTVV.

The chain recombines TRBV12-3 or TRBV12-4 with TRBJ1-5; TRBD1 is a possible D gene (6 bases). Trimming removed 4 bases at V and 3 bases at J, with 10 bases between. The CDR3 consists of 14 residues. CDR3 nucleotide sequence: TGTGCCAGCAGTTCCGGGGGCTACAATCAGCCCCAGCATTTT. Its translation: CASSSGGYNQPQHF.